The 18 T cell receptor beta chains below all came from one sample that was sequenced in a study of T cell repertoires in cytomegalovirus infection. TCRdb reprocessed the reads with MiXCR, giving one entry per CDR3 protein. The data show about 310,000 distinct CDR3 sequences, roughly 16% seen once. The sample consisted of PBMCs. These TCRs come from a human donor in good health (CMV status not recorded). Some clones in this sample may be carry-over from other donors' samples.

This clonotype was observed a few times. The V gene is TRBV27, the J gene TRBJ1-2, with a possible D match to TRBD1 (5 bases). This CDR3 is built from 15 residues. The V end lost 5 bases, the J end lost 8 bases, and 21 bases lay between the germline ends. Germline loops: CDR1 MNHEY, CDR2 SMNVEV (reference sequence). Here the CDR3 DNA reads TGTGCCAGCAGTAGCAACGGTGGGGACCGAAAAGGCTACACCTTC. Translated, it gives CASSSNGGDRKGYTF.

This clonotype was found many times. The CDR3 region has the DNA TGTGCCAGCAGCTTGGATGTAAGCTCCTACAATGAGCAGTTCTTC. Amino acid sequence: CASSLDVSSYNEQFF. This sequence joins TRBV5-4 and TRBJ2-1; D gene ambiguous. Germline CDR1 SGHNT, CDR2 YYREEE (reference sequence). CDR3 length: 15 residues. The germline V and J ends were trimmed by 0 bases and 0 bases, with 7 bases remaining between them.

V usage is TRBV29-1 and J usage is TRBJ2-1; 11 bases align to TRBD1. CDR3 length: 14 residues. The germline CDR1 and CDR2 sequences are SQVTM and ANQGSEA. The trim removed 3 bases at V and 6 bases at J, leaving 4 bases unmatched. The CDR3 DNA is TGCAGCGTTGAGCGGGACAGGGGGACCAATGAGCAGTTCTTC. Translating gives CSVERDRGTNEQFF.

This clonotype was detected ten times or more. The V gene is TRBV6-1, the J gene TRBJ2-2; no firm D call. The ends were cut back, 5 bases at V and 4 bases at J, with 11 bases in the middle. Germline V gene sequence: CDR1 MNHNS, CDR2 SASEGT. The CDR3 spans 14 residues. The CDR3 sequence: CASSYWASTGELFF. CDR3 sequence (DNA): TGTGCCAGCAGTTATTGGGCCTCCACCGGGGAGCTGTTTTTT.

The CDR3 is CASKQLTSQETQYF. The CDR3 region has the DNA TGTGCCAGCAAGCAACTAACTAGCCAAGAGACCCAGTACTTC. This chain connects TRBV7-9 to TRBJ2-5, with a weak D call TRBD2 (5 bases). Germline V gives CDR1 SEHNR, CDR2 FQNEAQ (reference sequence). The CDR3 consists of 14 residues. Trimming left V 7 bases short and J 1 base short, with 13 bases between.

This clonotype was observed a handful of times. This chain uses TRBV28 with TRBJ2-1; the match to TRBD2 covers 9 bases. V shed 3 bases and J 8 bases; nucleotides not matched to a gene: 5. The CDR3 sequence is 14 residues long. The V gene's germline CDR1 is MDHEN and CDR2 SYDVKM. The chain's CDR3 is CASSLSGGTDEQFF. CDR3 coding DNA: TGTGCCAGCAGTTTGAGCGGGGGGACGGATGAGCAGTTCTTC.

The gene calls are TRBV27 and TRBJ1-5; possibly TRBD1 for D (6 bases). The CDR3 has 14 residues. V was trimmed by 3 bases and J by 7 bases, leaving 13 bases between them. In germline, CDR1 is MNHEY, CDR2 SMNVEV (reference sequence). The CDR3 DNA reads TGTGCCAGCAGTTTTAGGGGGTTTTACCAGCCCCAGCATTTT. Translating it yields CASSFRGFYQPQHF.

The rearrangement uses TRBV3-1 and TRBJ2-5; D tentatively reads TRBD1 or TRBD2 (5 bases each). The CDR3 length is 14 residues. Trimming took 3 bases from V and 3 from J, leaving 11 bases between them. Germline V CDR1 and CDR2: LGHDT, YNNKEL (reference sequence). CDR3 in DNA: TGTGCCAGCAGCCATCGGGACGGCAAAGAGACCCAGTACTTC. It encodes CASSHRDGKETQYF.

This clonotype was seen at least ten times. The chain recombines TRBV7-8 with TRBJ2-7, with D perhaps TRBD2 (7 bases). Germline V gene data show CDR1 as SGHVS and CDR2 as FQNEAQ. The CDR3 is 14 amino acids. Trimming left V 0 bases short and J 6 bases short, with 12 bases between. The CDR3 DNA is TGTGCCAGCAGCTTAGCGGGGGGGCTCTCCGAGCAGTACTTC. Its translation: CASSLAGGLSEQYF.

The V gene is TRBV6-2 or TRBV6-3, the J gene TRBJ2-1; 8 bases fit TRBD1. Per germline, CDR1 MNHEY and CDR2 SVGEGT. CDR3 length: 13 amino acids. Trimming took 6 bases from V and 9 from J; bases not matched to a gene: 7. The CDR3 DNA follows: TGTGCCAGCAGAGGGACAGGACGGGGTGAGCAGTTCTTC. Translating it yields CASRGTGRGEQFF.

J is TRBJ1-1 and V is TRBV6-2 or TRBV6-3; 7 bases are a match to TRBD1. From germline, CDR1 is MNHEY and CDR2 SVGEGT. The CDR3 sequence is 12 residues long. J lost 10 bases, V lost 6 bases, and 8 bases had no gene match. The CDR3 protein is CASSKGGGPAFF. CDR3 nucleotides: TGTGCCAGCAGCAAAGGGGGCGGGCCAGCTTTCTTT.

In DNA, the CDR3 is TGCAGTGCTAGAGTGGGACAGGGGGGAGGCTACACCTTC. It is translated as CSARVGQGGGYTF. The V and J genes are TRBV20-1 and TRBJ1-2, with TRBD1 matching over 11 bases. V was pared by 1 base and J by 8 bases, with 3 bases of the junction left unmatched. CDR3 length: 13 residues. Germline values: CDR1 DFQATT, CDR2 SNEGSKA (reference sequence).

There are many counts of this clonotype. The CDR3 protein is CATSRDKTGGSNEQYF. CDR3 DNA: TGTGCCACCAGCAGAGATAAGACAGGAGGTAGCAACGAGCAGTACTTC. The chain has TRBV15 and TRBJ2-7, with a possible D match to TRBD1 (6 bases). Germline CDR1 and CDR2: LNHNV and YYDKDF (reference sequence). The CDR3 runs 16 residues. V gave up 0 bases and J gave up 5 bases, with 17 bases separating them.

This clonotype was picked up many times. The V call is TRBV4-3, the J call TRBJ1-2, with D hard to call. The CDR3 is 14 residues long. Trimming removed 0 bases from V and 6 bases from J, with 11 bases in between. From germline, CDR1 is LGHNA and CDR2 YSLEER. The CDR3 coding sequence is TGCGCCAGCAGCCAAGACCGATCAGGCAATGGCTACACCTTC. This sequence encodes CASSQDRSGNGYTF.

This rearrangement joins TRBV7-9 to TRBJ1-1, with TRBD1 matching 8 bases. CDR3 length: 16 residues. Germline V gene lookup returns CDR1 SEHNR and CDR2 FQNEAQ (reference sequence). After removal of 6 bases from V and 1 base from J, the junction contained 10 bases not matched to a gene. The CDR3 loop is CASRPPWTGTNTEAFF. The DNA of the CDR3 is TGTGCCAGCAGACCGCCTTGGACAGGGACGAACACTGAAGCTTTCTTT.

This clonotype was observed many times. The chain combines TRBV7-2 with TRBJ1-4; 8 nucleotides line up with TRBD1. This CDR3 comprises 15 residues. Germline V lookup: CDR1 SGHTA, CDR2 FQGNSA. V shed 7 bases, J shed 6 bases, and the junction held 10 bases outside the gene matches. The CDR3 bases are TGTGCCAGCACCCCGAGGGCAGGGGGCGATGAAAAACTGTTTTTT. Amino acid sequence: CASTPRAGGDEKLFF.

The chain employs TRBV12-3 or TRBV12-4 and TRBJ1-2; D gene ambiguous. Trimming cost V 1 base and J 8 bases, with 14 bases left between them. The CDR3 extends over 14 amino acids. The CDR3 region is CASSLEATQGGYTF. Here the CDR3 DNA reads TGTGCCAGCAGTTTAGAGGCCACCCAAGGGGGCTACACCTTC.

A few counts support this clonotype. The chain has TRBV28 and TRBJ2-7; 9 nucleotides agree with TRBD1. V shed 2 bases, J shed 3 bases, and the junction held 11 bases outside the gene matches. This CDR3 is 17 amino acids long. Germline-derived CDR1 and CDR2 are MDHEN and SYDVKM. CDR3 sequence (DNA): TGTGCCAGCAGTTTAGAAACAACAGGGGGCATTGGCTACGAGCAGTACTTC. It is translated as CASSLETTGGIGYEQYF. The whole variable domain, remainder taken from reference TRBV28 and TRBJ2-7, is DVKVTQSSRYLVKRTGEKVFLECVQDMDHENMFWYRQDPGLGLRLIYFSYDVKMKEKGDIPEGYSVSREKKERFSLILESASTNQTSMYLCASSLETTGGIGYEQYFGPGTRLTVT.